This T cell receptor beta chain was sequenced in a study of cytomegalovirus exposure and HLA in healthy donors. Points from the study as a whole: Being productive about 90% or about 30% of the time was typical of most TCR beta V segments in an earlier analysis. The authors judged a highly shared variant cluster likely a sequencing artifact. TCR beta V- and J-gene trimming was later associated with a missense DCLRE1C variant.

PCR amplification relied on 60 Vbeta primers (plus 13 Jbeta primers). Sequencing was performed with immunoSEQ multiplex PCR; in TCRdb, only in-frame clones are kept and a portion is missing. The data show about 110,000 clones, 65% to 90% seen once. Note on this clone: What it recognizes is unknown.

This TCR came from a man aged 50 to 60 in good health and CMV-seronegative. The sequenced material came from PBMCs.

In DNA form, the CDR3 reads TGTGCCAGCAGCGGACAGGGGGCAGATACGCAGTATTTT. Encoded protein: CASSGQGADTQYF. The J gene is TRBJ2-3, the V gene TRBV6-6; 10 nucleotides line up with TRBD1. Germline CDR1 is MNHNY and CDR2 is SVGAGI (reference sequence). The CDR3 extends over 13 amino acids. V dropped 6 bases and J dropped 4; count of bases not matched to a gene: 1.